The TCR beta chain under discussion was sequenced for a study of response to subunit inactivated influenza vaccine. MiXCR, applied by TCRdb to the RT-PCR reads, yields one record per CDR3 protein. The data hold 490,000 or so distinct CDR3 sequences, with 7.5% to 8.5% observed a single time. This clonotype was observed at least ten times. V was trimmed by 3 bases and J by 7 bases, leaving 15 bases between them. The length of the CDR3 is 14 residues. Germline lookup yields CDR1 KGHSH and CDR2 LQKENI. This rearrangement joins TRBV18 to TRBJ1-1; no clear D gene. This clonotype originated in a man in his fifties or sixties who received an inactivated influenza vaccine. This sample comprised PBMCs from blood, obtained around 25 months after vaccination. The CDR3 sequence is CASSPLLTVNEAFF. The CDR3 region has the DNA TGTGCCAGCTCACCCTTGCTCACGGTTAATGAAGCTTTCTTT.